The 13 T cell receptor beta chains below all came from one sample that was sequenced in a study of cytomegalovirus exposure and HLA in healthy donors. A multiplex PCR was run with 60 Vbeta primers and 13 Jbeta primers. Profiling relied on immunoSEQ multiplex PCR, and the TCRdb table lists in-frame clones only, not all of them. Here the sample spans about 120,000 clones, about 74% being singletons. Source material: PBMCs. These receptors were collected from a young man in good health and CMV-seropositive.

This sequence joins TRBV28 and TRBJ1-4, with a possible D match to TRBD1 (5 bases). V lost 1 base, J lost 8 bases, and 14 bases lay in between. Germline loops: CDR1 MDHEN, CDR2 SYDVKM. There are 15 residues in the CDR3. The CDR3 spells CASSLLAGSSEKLFF. The CDR3 DNA is TGTGCCAGCAGTTTATTAGCAGGGTCGAGCGAAAAACTGTTTTTT.

V is TRBV29-1 and J is TRBJ2-5, with D maybe TRBD1 (6 bases). From germline, CDR1 is SQVTM and CDR2 ANQGSEA. The CDR3 sequence is 12 residues long. Trimming pared 5 bases from V and 2 bases from J, leaving 9 bases between. The CDR3 sequence: CSVSTGQETQYF. The DNA for the CDR3 is TGCAGCGTTTCCACAGGGCAAGAGACCCAGTACTTC.

The chain employs TRBV29-1 and TRBJ1-2; weak D call: TRBD1 (6 bases). The germline V gene encodes CDR1 SQVTM and CDR2 ANQGSEA. Between the trimmed V and J ends, which lost 4 bases and 4 bases, there was a span of 10 bases. This CDR3 is built from 12 residues. The CDR3 bases are TGCAGCGTTGCAGGGGATGTCTATGGCTACACCTTC. Its protein product is CSVAGDVYGYTF.

The chain is built from TRBV6-1 and TRBJ1-6; D gene unclear. Germline CDR1 is MNHNS and CDR2 is SASEGT. Trimming cost V 6 bases and J 10 bases, with 13 bases left between them. CDR3 length: 13 residues. As DNA, the CDR3 is TGTGCCAGCAGGGGGAGGGTCGGGTCACCCCTCCACTTT. Translating it yields CASRGRVGSPLHF.

This clone was seen a few times. This chain links TRBV30 with TRBJ1-2; D perhaps matches TRBD1 (6 bases). The germline gives CDR1 GTSNPN, CDR2 SVGIG (reference sequence). V dropped 2 bases and J dropped 10 bases, with 20 bases sitting between them. There are 14 residues in the CDR3. This chain's CDR3 is CAWSPSYRTEIYTF. The CDR3 DNA sequence: TGTGCCTGGAGTCCTTCGTATCGGACAGAGATCTACACCTTC.

This chain joins TRBV5-4 and TRBJ2-5; unclear D gene. Trimming took off 4 bases at V and 3 bases at J, with 13 bases between the two ends. The CDR3 contains 14 residues. CDR1 SGHNT and CDR2 YYREEE come from the germline V gene (reference sequence). CDR3 amino acids: CASSPTEQKETQYF. The DNA of the CDR3 is TGTGCCAGCAGCCCGACGGAGCAAAAAGAGACCCAGTACTTC. The full variable domain, its missing parts supplied by reference TRBV5-4 and TRBJ2-5, is ETGVTQSPTHLIKTRGQQVTLRCSSQSGHNTVSWYQQALGQGPQFIFQYYREEENGRGNFPPRFSGLQFPNYSSELNVNALELDDSALYLCASSPTEQKETQYFGPGTRLLVL.

The CDR3 is CASRLMGQGNYEQYF. The CDR3 coding sequence is TGTGCAAGTCGCTTAATGGGGCAGGGGAACTACGAGCAGTACTTC. This sequence joins TRBV12-2 and TRBJ2-7; TRBD1, as called in the table, went unchecked against the DNA. TRBV12-2 is reported as a pseudogene. The CDR3 has 15 residues.

The chain carries TRBV2 and TRBJ2-3, with 8 bases identical to TRBD1. The CDR3 spans 17 residues. The V gene end was trimmed by 0 bases and the J gene end by 4 bases; junction bases not matched to a gene: 9. Germline V CDR1 and CDR2: SNHLY, FYNNEI. The CDR3 sequence is CASSEARQGAAPDTQYF. CDR3 nucleotide sequence: TGTGCCAGCAGTGAAGCGAGGCAGGGGGCTGCCCCAGATACGCAGTATTTT. The full variable domain, with the rest looked up from reference TRBV2 and TRBJ2-3, is EPEVTQTPSHQVTQMGQEVILRCVPISNHLYFYWYRQILGQKVEFLVSFYNNEISEKSEIFDDQFSVERPDGSNFTLKIRSTKLEDSAMYFCASSEARQGAAPDTQYFGPGTRLTVL.

The chain is built from TRBV5-1 and TRBJ2-3, with D perhaps matching TRBD2 (6 bases). This CDR3 is built from 14 residues. V was cut by 4 bases and J by 3 bases, with 12 bases left in between. Germline V lookup: CDR1 SGHRS, CDR2 YFSETQ. CDR3 amino acids: CASSPGVSTDTQYF. The CDR3 coding sequence is TGCGCCAGCAGCCCGGGGGTGTCGACAGATACGCAGTATTTT.

This chain connects TRBV28 to TRBJ1-2, with 9 positions matching TRBD1. The length of the CDR3 is 12 residues. Germline V gene data show CDR1 as MDHEN and CDR2 as SYDVKM. The V segment lost 3 bases and the J segment 10 bases; nucleotides outside the gene matches: 3. The CDR3 loop reads CASSFGTGYYTF. CDR3 nucleotide sequence: TGTGCCAGCAGTTTTGGGACAGGGTACTACACCTTC.

The chain recombines TRBV5-1 with TRBJ2-3, with D tentatively TRBD2 (5 bases). V was clipped by 4 bases and J by 0 bases, with 12 bases between them. This CDR3 contains 15 residues. Germline lookup yields CDR1 SGHRS and CDR2 YFSETQ. CDR3 nucleotide sequence: TGCGCCAGCAGCGCTGCAAGGACTAGCACAGATACGCAGTATTTT. The encoded protein is CASSAARTSTDTQYF.

The chain employs TRBV30 and TRBJ1-2; 9 bases agree with TRBD1. Germline V CDR1 and CDR2: GTSNPN, SVGIG (reference sequence). J was trimmed by 5 bases and V by 7 bases; bases with no gene match: 11. This CDR3 has 14 amino acids. The CDR3 loop reads CALLRDRVWYGYTF. CDR3 nucleotide sequence: TGTGCCTTACTCCGGGACAGGGTTTGGTATGGCTACACCTTC.

The chain employs TRBV5-6 and TRBJ2-2; tentative D call: TRBD1 (5 bases). Trimming pared 4 bases from V and 0 bases from J, leaving 7 bases between. The germline gives CDR1 SGHDT, CDR2 YYEEEE. The CDR3 totals 14 residues. CDR3 sequence: CASSQGTNTGELFF. The CDR3 DNA reads TGTGCCAGCAGCCAGGGAACGAACACCGGGGAGCTGTTTTTT.